This TCR beta chain was profiled in a study of T cell responses to AZD1222 COVID-19 vaccine. Sequencing was performed with immunoSEQ multiplex PCR; in TCRdb, only in-frame clones are kept and a portion is missing. The sample includes about 180,000 clones, approximately 86% of them seen just once. Analysis merged second doses at about 4 or about 12 weeks. J gave up 1 base and V 5 bases, and 6 bases lay outside the gene matches. The CDR3 consists of 15 residues. From germline, CDR1 is SGHTA and CDR2 FQGTGA. This chain connects TRBV7-3 to TRBJ2-5; 8 nucleotides agree with TRBD1. The receptor's source is an adult who received the AZD1222 COVID-19 vaccine. The source material was peripheral blood, sampled 28 days after the second AZD1222 dose. CDR3 sequence (DNA): TGTGCCAGCAGCCAAGACAGGGGATCCCAAGAGACCCAGTACTTC. Protein product: CASSQDRGSQETQYF.